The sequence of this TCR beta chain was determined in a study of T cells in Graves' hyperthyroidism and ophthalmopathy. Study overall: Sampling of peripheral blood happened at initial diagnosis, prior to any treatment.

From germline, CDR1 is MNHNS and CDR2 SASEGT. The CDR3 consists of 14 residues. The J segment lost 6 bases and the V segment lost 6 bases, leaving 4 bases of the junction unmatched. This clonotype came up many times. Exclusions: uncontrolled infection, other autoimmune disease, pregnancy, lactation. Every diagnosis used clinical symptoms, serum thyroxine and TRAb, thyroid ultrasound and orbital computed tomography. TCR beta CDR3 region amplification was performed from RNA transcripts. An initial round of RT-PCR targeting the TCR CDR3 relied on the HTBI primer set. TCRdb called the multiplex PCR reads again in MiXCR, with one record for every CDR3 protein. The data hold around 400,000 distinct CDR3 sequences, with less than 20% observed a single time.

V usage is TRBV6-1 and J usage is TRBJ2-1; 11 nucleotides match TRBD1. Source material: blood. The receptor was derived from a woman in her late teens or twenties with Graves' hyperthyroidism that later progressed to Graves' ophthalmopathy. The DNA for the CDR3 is TGTGCCAGCAGGACCGGGACAGGGGGCAATGAGCAGTTCTTC. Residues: CASRTGTGGNEQFF.